The rows below give T cell receptor beta chains drawn from one sample of a study of T-cell reconstitution after alpha-beta-depleted transplantation in children. TCRdb reprocessed the PCR reads with MiXCR, giving one entry per CDR3 protein. The data show 450,000 to 550,000 distinct CDR3 sequences, about an eighth seen once. Sequences were derived from PBMCs, mostly from graft donor cells, sampled 180 days after TCRalphabeta/CD19-depleted stem cell transplant. The receptors here all came from a female patient aged 2 to 10 who had a stem cell transplant for aplastic anemia, so the T cells may come from the graft donor. Each CDR3 is given with its conserved first and last residue. Fields, in order: J gene, V gene, clone size, D gene, CDR3 protein, CDR3 DNA. D genes are given only for firm matches. Size is omitted from some rows. Given values are once, few, many or a class for expanded clones.

TRBJ2-3 TRBV4-3 . . CASSQDVSWAIFTDTQYF TGCGCCAGCAGCCAAGACGTCTCCTGGGCGATTTTCACAGATACGCAGTATTTT
TRBJ1-4 TRBV6-1 few . CASKLFTATNEKLFF TGTGCCAGCAAACTTTTTACCGCAACTAATGAAAAACTGTTTTTT
TRBJ2-1 TRBV7-3 . . CASSLLPGSNLRSSYNEQFF TGTGCCAGCAGCTTATTGCCGGGGTCAAACCTTAGGAGCTCCTACAATGAGCAGTTCTTC
TRBJ2-1 TRBV11-2 . TRBD2 CASSVRLAAVSYNEQFF TGTGCCAGCAGCGTAAGACTAGCTGCCGTCTCCTACAATGAGCAGTTCTTC
TRBJ1-3 TRBV10-3 few TRBD1 CAISESAGGFGNTIYF TGTGCCATCAGTGAGTCGGCAGGGGGCTTTGGAAACACCATATATTTT
TRBJ2-3 TRBV28 many . CASRGTWDTDTQYF TGTGCCAGCAGAGGGACTTGGGACACAGATACGCAGTATTTT
TRBJ2-3 TRBV20-1 many TRBD2 CSAPGLAGVNRGSDTQYF TGCAGTGCCCCGGGACTAGCGGGGGTCAACAGAGGGAGTGATACGCAGTATTTT
TRBJ1-1 TRBV6-2/TRBV6-3 few . CASSYSTVGRWNTEAFF TGTGCCAGCAGTTACTCGACAGTTGGCCGTTGGAACACTGAAGCTTTCTTT
TRBJ2-6 TRBV27 . . CASSSSGAGANVLTF TGTGCCAGCAGTTCCTCCGGGGCTGGGGCCAACGTCCTGACTTTC
TRBJ2-2 TRBV20-1 . TRBD2 CSARDAVLAGGPNTGELFF TGCAGTGCTAGAGATGCCGTCCTAGCGGGAGGGCCGAACACCGGGGAGCTGTTTTTT
TRBJ2-1 TRBV2 few . CASSEQGGPYNEQFF TGTGCCAGCAGTGAACAGGGAGGCCCTTACAATGAGCAGTTCTTC
TRBJ2-5 TRBV5-1 few TRBD2 CASAPASGSSETQYF TGCGCCAGCGCGCCGGCTAGCGGGAGCTCAGAGACCCAGTACTTC
TRBJ2-7 TRBV27 few . CASPPSREQYF TGTGCCAGCCCTCCCTCTAGGGAGCAGTACTTC
TRBJ2-7 TRBV12-3/TRBV12-4 few . CASSLRENSYEQYF TGTGCCAGCAGTTTACGGGAAAACTCCTACGAGCAGTACTTC
TRBJ2-3 TRBV29-1 many . CSVEGPSPPDTQYF TGCAGCGTTGAAGGACCCTCTCCCCCAGATACGCAGTATTTT
TRBJ1-1 TRBV28 few . CASSRGGDTEAFF TGTGCCAGCAGCCGGGGGGGAGACACTGAAGCTTTCTTT